One sample yielded the 18 T cell receptor beta chains listed below, sequenced in a study of monozygotic twins with inflammatory bowel disease. Reanalyzing the 5' RACE reads, TCRdb keeps one entry per CDR3 protein, without DNA. Its clone listing holds about 300,000 distinct CDR3 sequences. The sample was blood. The source of these receptors is a human donor with ulcerative colitis or Crohn's disease, or a healthy co-twin of an affected twin (not recorded which).

The V and J genes are TRBV28 and TRBJ2-1. Germline-derived CDR1 and CDR2 are MDHEN and SYDVKM. The CDR3 is 11 residues long. The CDR3 spells CASSQWTGQFF.

The CDR3 here is CASQRDGGADTQYF. J is TRBJ2-3 and V is TRBV7-7; no DNA is available, so the TRBD2 call from TCRdb remains unchecked. CDR1 is SSHAT, CDR2 FNYEAQ, per germline (reference sequence). The CDR3 sequence is 14 residues long.

The chain joins TRBV20-1 to TRBJ1-5; TCRdb calls TRBD1, which cannot be checked without DNA. The length of the CDR3 is 17 residues. Germline CDR1 is DFQATT and CDR2 is SNEGSKA (reference sequence). The CDR3 sequence: CSASGDRVPSGNQPQHF.

This chain links TRBV12-5 with TRBJ2-7; TCRdb names TRBD1, which stays unverified in the absence of DNA. Germline V gene lookup returns CDR1 LGHNT and CDR2 FRNRAP. The CDR3 is 17 amino acids. The chain's CDR3 is CASGLAVYQGQAYEQYF.

The J gene is TRBJ2-7, the V gene TRBV7-2; without DNA, the TCRdb call of TRBD1 cannot be checked. Per the germline V gene, CDR1 is SGHTA and CDR2 is FQGNSA. There are 14 residues in the CDR3. The CDR3 loop is CASKGGTGGYEQYF.

The rearrangement uses TRBV28 and TRBJ2-7; TCRdb lists TRBD2, though no DNA is available to test this call. The CDR3 runs 16 residues. The V gene's germline CDR1 is MDHEN and CDR2 SYDVKM. The CDR3 region is CASNAPGASGSYEQYF.

The chain uses TRBV19 and TRBJ2-5; TCRdb indicates TRBD1, and absent DNA this call remains unverified. Germline CDR1 LNHDA, CDR2 SQIVND (reference sequence). This CDR3 contains 14 residues. CDR3 loop: CASSSRGWQETQYF.

This chain links TRBV4-2 with TRBJ1-4; TCRdb's D gene call, TRBD1, goes unchecked for lack of DNA. The germline V gene has CDR1 LGHNA and CDR2 YNFKEQ. The length of the CDR3 is 15 residues. CDR3 protein: CASSQDRGRDEKLFF.

This chain joins TRBV19 and TRBJ2-7. Germline V gives CDR1 LNHDA, CDR2 SQIVND (reference sequence). This CDR3 region has 15 residues. CDR3 region: CASSRKFLDSYEQYF.

V is TRBV6-5 and J is TRBJ2-1. CDR1 is MNHEY and CDR2 is SVGAGI in the germline V gene. The CDR3 is 15 residues long. The CDR3 is CASSYSMRGTNEQFF.

The V gene is TRBV28, the J gene TRBJ2-1; TCRdb's assignment of TRBD2 cannot be checked, as there is no DNA. From germline, CDR1 is MDHEN and CDR2 SYDVKM. The CDR3 is made up of 14 amino acids. CDR3 amino acids: CASGIGLAGDEQFF.

This sequence joins TRBV7-3 and TRBJ2-7; TCRdb's D call of TRBD1 is untestable without DNA. Germline-derived CDR1 and CDR2 are SGHTA and FQGTGA. The CDR3 runs to 14 residues. CDR3 loop: CASSLRGSGSEQYF.

The V call is TRBV7-9, the J call TRBJ2-1; there is no DNA to check the TCRdb D call of TRBD2. Germline CDR1 is SEHNR and CDR2 is FQNEAQ (reference sequence). The CDR3 runs to 17 residues. The CDR3 loop reads CALGLAGRISSYNEQFF.

The rearrangement links TRBV28 to TRBJ2-7. The CDR3 runs 14 residues. The germline gives CDR1 MDHEN, CDR2 SYDVKM. CDR3 protein: CASSFFGSSYEQYF.

This chain connects TRBV4-3 to TRBJ2-5. The CDR3 length is 15 residues. Looked up from germline, CDR1 is LGHNA and CDR2 is YSLEER. CDR3 amino acids: CASSQEPAGGETQYF.

The rearrangement joins TRBV20-1 to TRBJ2-3; TCRdb outputs TRBD2, but without DNA this stays unchecked. The CDR3 length is 14 residues. The germline V gene has CDR1 DFQATT and CDR2 SNEGSKA (reference sequence). This CDR3 is CSARPGTSGMTQYF.

The genes are TRBV11-2 and TRBJ2-3; TCRdb designates TRBD2, a call that cannot be tested without DNA. This CDR3 is built from 15 residues. From germline, CDR1 is SGHAT and CDR2 FQNNGV. CDR3 amino acids: CASKTSGSRKDTQYF.

V usage is TRBV6-2 or TRBV6-3 and J usage is TRBJ2-4; TCRdb returns TRBD2, unconfirmable since there is no DNA. There are 20 residues in the CDR3. Germline values: CDR1 MNHEY, CDR2 SVGEGT. CDR3 residues: CASSTTGGREVSGAKNIQYF.